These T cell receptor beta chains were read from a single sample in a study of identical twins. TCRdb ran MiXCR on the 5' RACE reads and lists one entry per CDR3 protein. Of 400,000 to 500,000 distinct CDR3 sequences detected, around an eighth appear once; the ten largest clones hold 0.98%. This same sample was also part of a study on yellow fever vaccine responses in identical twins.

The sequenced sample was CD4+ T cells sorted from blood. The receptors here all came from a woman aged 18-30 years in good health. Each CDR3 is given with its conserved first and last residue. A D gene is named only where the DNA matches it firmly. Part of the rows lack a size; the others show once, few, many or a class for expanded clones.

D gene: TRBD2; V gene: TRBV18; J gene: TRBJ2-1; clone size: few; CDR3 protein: CASSPKLAGGLYNEQFF; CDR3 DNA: TGTGCCAGCTCACCGAAATTAGCGGGGGGTCTCTACAATGAGCAGTTCTTC
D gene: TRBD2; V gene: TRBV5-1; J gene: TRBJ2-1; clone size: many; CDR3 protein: CASTLAGGPNEQFF; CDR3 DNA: TGCGCCAGCACGCTAGCGGGAGGGCCTAATGAGCAGTTCTTC
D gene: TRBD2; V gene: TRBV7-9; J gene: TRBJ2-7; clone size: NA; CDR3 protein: CASSFSGGSPHEQYF; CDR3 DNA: TGTGCCAGCAGCTTTAGCGGGGGGTCCCCCCACGAGCAGTACTTC
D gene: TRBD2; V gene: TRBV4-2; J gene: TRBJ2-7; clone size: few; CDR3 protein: CASSQDLGRDYEQYF; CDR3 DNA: TGTGCCAGCAGCCAAGACCTCGGGAGGGACTACGAGCAGTACTTC
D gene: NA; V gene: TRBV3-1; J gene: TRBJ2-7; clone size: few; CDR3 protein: CASSREEGYEQYF; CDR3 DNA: TGTGCCAGCAGCCGCGAGGAGGGCTACGAGCAGTACTTC
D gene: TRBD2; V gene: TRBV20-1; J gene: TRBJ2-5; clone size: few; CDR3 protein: CSARGLAGPPQSF; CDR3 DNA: TGCAGTGCTAGGGGACTAGCGGGCCCCCCCCAGTCCTTC
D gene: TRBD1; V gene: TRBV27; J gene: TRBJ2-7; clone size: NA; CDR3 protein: CASSPRDSSKHEQYF; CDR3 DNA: TGTGCCAGCAGTCCCCGGGACAGTTCAAAGCACGAGCAGTACTTC
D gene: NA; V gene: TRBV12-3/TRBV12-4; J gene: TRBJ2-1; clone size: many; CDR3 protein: CASTLSPRFYNEQFF; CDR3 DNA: TGTGCCAGCACCCTGTCCCCGCGGTTCTACAATGAGCAGTTCTTC
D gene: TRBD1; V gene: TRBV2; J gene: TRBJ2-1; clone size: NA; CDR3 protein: CASSWGTGVFF; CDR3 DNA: TGTGCCAGCAGTTGGGGGACAGGCGTGTTCTTC
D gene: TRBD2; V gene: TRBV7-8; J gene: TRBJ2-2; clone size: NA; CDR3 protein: CASSLREGSGELFF; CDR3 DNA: TGTGCCAGCAGCTTAAGGGAGGGATCCGGGGAGCTGTTTTTT
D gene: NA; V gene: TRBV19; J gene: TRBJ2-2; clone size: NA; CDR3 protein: CASGGSVTTFSGLFF; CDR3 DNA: TGTGCCAGTGGGGGGAGCGTCACCACCTTTAGTGGACTGTTTTTT
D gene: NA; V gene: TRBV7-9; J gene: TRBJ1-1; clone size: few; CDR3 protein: CASSLSVVNVAFF; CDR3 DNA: TGTGCCAGCAGCTTATCAGTCGTTAACGTCGCTTTCTTT
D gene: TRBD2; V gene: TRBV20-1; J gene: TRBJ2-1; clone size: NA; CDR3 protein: CSATGLAGVNRYEQFF; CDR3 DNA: TGCAGTGCTACGGGACTAGCGGGAGTTAATCGGTATGAGCAGTTCTTC
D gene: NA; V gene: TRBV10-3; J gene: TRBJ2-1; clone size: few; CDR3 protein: CATSKDNEQFF; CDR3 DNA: TGTGCCACGTCGAAGGACAATGAGCAGTTCTTC
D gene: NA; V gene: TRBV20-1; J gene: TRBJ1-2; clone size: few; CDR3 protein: CSARVPAPFYGYTF; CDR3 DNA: TGCAGTGCTAGAGTCCCAGCTCCCTTCTATGGCTACACCTTC
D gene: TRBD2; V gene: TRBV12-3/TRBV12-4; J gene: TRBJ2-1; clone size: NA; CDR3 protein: CTSCQQLGLAGLYNEQFF; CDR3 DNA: TGTACCAGCTGCCAGCAGTTAGGACTAGCGGGGCTCTACAATGAGCAGTTCTTC
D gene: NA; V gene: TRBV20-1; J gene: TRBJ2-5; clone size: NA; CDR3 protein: CSAQGWLQQETQYF; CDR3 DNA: TGCAGTGCTCAGGGGTGGCTCCAGCAAGAGACCCAGTACTTC
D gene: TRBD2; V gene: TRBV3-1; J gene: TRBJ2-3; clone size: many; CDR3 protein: CASSQGGGARDTQYF; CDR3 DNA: TGTGCCAGCAGCCAGGGCGGGGGAGCAAGGGATACGCAGTATTTT
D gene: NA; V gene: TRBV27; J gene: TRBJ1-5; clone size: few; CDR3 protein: CASRPDTSGSNQPQHF; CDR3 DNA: TGTGCCAGCCGTCCGGATACCTCAGGGAGCAATCAGCCCCAGCATTTT
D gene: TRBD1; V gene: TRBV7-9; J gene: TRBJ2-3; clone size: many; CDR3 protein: CASSSSGTGVFRTQYF; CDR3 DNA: TGTGCCAGCAGCTCGTCCGGGACAGGGGTTTTCCGTACGCAGTATTTT
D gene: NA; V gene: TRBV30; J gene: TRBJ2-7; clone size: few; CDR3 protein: CAWMTGPYEQYF; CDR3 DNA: TGTGCCTGGATGACAGGCCCCTACGAGCAGTACTTC
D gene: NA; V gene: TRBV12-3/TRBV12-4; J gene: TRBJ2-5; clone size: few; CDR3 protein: CASSPGPHQEGQETQYF; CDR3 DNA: TGTGCCAGCAGCCCAGGCCCCCACCAGGAGGGTCAAGAGACCCAGTACTTC
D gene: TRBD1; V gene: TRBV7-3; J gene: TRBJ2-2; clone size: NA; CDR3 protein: CASSSRQGSGELFF; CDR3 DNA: TGTGCCAGCAGCTCCCGACAGGGGAGCGGGGAGCTGTTTTTT
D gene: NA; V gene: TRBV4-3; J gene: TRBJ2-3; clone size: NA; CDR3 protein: CASSQDRVRSDTQYF; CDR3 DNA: TGCGCCAGCAGCCAAGATCGTGTCCGTTCAGATACGCAGTATTTT
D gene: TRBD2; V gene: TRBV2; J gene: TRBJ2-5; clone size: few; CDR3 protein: CASSRGGRQETQYF; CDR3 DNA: TGTGCCAGCAGTCGGGGGGGGCGCCAAGAGACCCAGTACTTC
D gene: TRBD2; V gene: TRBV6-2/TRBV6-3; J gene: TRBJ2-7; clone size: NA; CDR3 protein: CASSQESLAGHEQYF; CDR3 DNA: TGTGCCAGCAGCCAAGAATCGTTAGCGGGGCACGAGCAGTACTTC
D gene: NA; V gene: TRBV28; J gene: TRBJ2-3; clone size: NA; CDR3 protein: CASRGGNTQYF; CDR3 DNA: TGTGCCAGCAGAGGAGGTAATACGCAGTATTTT
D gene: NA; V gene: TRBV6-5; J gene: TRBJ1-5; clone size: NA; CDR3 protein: CASRTQGQPQHF; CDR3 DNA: TGTGCCAGCAGAACTCAGGGTCAGCCCCAGCATTTT
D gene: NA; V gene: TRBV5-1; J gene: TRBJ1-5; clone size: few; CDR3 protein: CASSLGGASNQPQHF; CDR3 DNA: TGCGCCAGCAGCTTGGGGGGGGCCAGCAATCAGCCCCAGCATTTT
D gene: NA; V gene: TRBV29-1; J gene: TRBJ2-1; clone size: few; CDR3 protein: CSVGVGAYNEQFF; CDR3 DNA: TGCAGCGTTGGGGTAGGGGCCTACAATGAGCAGTTCTTC
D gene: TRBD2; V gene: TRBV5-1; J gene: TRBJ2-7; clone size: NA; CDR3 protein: CASSGQLAGGVEQYF; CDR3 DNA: TGCGCCAGCAGCGGACAACTAGCGGGAGGGGTAGAGCAGTACTTC
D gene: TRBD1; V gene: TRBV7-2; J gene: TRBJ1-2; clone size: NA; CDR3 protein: CASSLEDRLLYGYTF; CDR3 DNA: TGTGCCAGCAGCTTAGAGGACAGGCTGCTCTATGGCTACACCTTC
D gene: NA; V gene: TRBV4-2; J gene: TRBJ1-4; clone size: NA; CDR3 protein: CASSRTTTNEKLFF; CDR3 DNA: TGTGCCAGCAGCCGGACAACAACTAATGAAAAACTGTTTTTT
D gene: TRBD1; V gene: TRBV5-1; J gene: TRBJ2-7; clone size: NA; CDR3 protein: CASSLAPGQVGEQYF; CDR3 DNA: TGCGCCAGCAGCTTGGCGCCGGGACAGGTAGGCGAGCAGTACTTC
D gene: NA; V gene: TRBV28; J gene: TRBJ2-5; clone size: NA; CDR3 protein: CASEGAVQETQYF; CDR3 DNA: TGTGCCAGCGAAGGCGCGGTTCAAGAGACCCAGTACTTC
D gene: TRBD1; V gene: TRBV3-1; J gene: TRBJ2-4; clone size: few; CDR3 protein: CASSQLSPQGDKNIQYF; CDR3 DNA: TGTGCCAGCAGCCAACTAAGCCCCCAGGGGGACAAAAACATTCAGTACTTC
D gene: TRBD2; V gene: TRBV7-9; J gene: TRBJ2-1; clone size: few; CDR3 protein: CASGLRRGGSYNEQFF; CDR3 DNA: TGTGCCAGCGGCCTAAGGCGGGGGGGCTCCTACAATGAGCAGTTCTTC
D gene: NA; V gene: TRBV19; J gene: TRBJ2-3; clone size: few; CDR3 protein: CASSGDGNTQYF; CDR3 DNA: TGTGCCAGTAGCGGGGACGGGAATACGCAGTATTTT
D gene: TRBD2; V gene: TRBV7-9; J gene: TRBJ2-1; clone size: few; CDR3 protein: CASSRGLEGRNEQFF; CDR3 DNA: TGTGCCAGCAGCCGCGGACTAGAAGGAAGGAATGAGCAGTTCTTC
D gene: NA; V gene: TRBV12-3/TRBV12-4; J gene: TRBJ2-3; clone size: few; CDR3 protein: CATRGHVSLTYTDTQYF; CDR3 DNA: TGTGCCACCAGGGGTCACGTAAGTCTGACGTACACAGATACGCAGTATTTT
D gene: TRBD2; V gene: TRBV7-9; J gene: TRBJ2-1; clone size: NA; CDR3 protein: CASSLAGLEYNEQFF; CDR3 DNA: TGTGCCAGCAGCTTAGCAGGACTAGAGTACAATGAGCAGTTCTTC
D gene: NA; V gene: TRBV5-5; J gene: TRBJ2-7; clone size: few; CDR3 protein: CASSLHQEYYEQYF; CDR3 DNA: TGTGCCAGCAGCTTGCATCAAGAGTACTACGAGCAGTACTTC
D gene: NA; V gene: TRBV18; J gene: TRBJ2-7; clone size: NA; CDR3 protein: CASSPLGGNSYEQYF; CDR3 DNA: TGTGCCAGCTCACCATTGGGCGGAAACTCCTACGAGCAGTACTTC
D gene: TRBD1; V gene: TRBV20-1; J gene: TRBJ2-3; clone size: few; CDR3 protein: CSASGTDRPDTQYF; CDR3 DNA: TGCAGTGCATCAGGGACAGACCGTCCAGATACGCAGTATTTT
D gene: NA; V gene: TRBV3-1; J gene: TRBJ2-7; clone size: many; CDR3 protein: CASSQVSGEGEQYF; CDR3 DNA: TGTGCCAGCAGCCAAGTGTCAGGGGAGGGCGAGCAGTACTTC
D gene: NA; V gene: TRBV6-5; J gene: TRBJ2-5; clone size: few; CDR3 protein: CASSYSQGRETQYF; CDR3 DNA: TGTGCCAGCAGTTACTCACAGGGTCGGGAGACCCAGTACTTC
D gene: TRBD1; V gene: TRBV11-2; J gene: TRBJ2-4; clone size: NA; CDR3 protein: CASSHSPRSKGAVAKNIQYF; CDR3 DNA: TGTGCCAGCAGCCACTCCCCCCGATCTAAGGGGGCAGTTGCCAAAAACATTCAGTACTTC
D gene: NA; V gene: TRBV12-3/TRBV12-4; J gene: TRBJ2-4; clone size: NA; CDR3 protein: CASRETGAKNIQYF; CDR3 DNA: TGTGCCAGCAGGGAGACTGGAGCCAAAAACATTCAGTACTTC
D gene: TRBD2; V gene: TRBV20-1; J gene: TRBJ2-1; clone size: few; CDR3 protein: CSARVSGSRNEQFF; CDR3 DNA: TGCAGTGCTAGAGTTAGCGGGAGTCGCAATGAGCAGTTCTTC
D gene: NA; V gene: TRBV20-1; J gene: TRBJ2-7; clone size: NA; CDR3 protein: CSAKDRFEQYF; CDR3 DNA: TGCAGTGCCAAAGATCGATTTGAGCAGTACTTC
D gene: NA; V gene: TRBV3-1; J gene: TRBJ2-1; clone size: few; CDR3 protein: CASSLLPDSNYNEQFF; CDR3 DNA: TGTGCCAGCAGCCTTTTACCGGACAGCAACTACAATGAGCAGTTCTTC
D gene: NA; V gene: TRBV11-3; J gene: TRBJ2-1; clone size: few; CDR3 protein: CASSLGATGNEQFF; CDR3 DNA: TGTGCCAGCAGCTTAGGGGCTACGGGCAATGAGCAGTTCTTC
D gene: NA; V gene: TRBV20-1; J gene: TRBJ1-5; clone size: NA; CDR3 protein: CSASYGDLVSQPQHF; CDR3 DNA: TGCAGTGCTAGTTATGGGGACCTTGTTAGTCAGCCCCAGCATTTT
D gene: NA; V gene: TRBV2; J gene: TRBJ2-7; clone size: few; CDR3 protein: CASRDLPGVVGEQYF; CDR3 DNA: TGTGCCAGCAGGGACCTGCCAGGGGTGGTAGGCGAGCAGTACTTC
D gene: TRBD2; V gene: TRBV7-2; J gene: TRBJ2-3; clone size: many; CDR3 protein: CASSSGLAGGLDTQYF; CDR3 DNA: TGTGCCAGCAGCTCCGGACTAGCGGGGGGTTTAGATACGCAGTATTTT
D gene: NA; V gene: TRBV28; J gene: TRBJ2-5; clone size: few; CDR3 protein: CASSSLGGETQYF; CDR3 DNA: TGTGCCAGCAGTTCCCTAGGGGGGGAGACCCAGTACTTC